Listed below are T cell receptor beta chains from one sample, sequenced in a study of shared clonotypes between healthy human individuals. Profiling relied on immunoSEQ multiplex PCR, and the TCRdb table lists in-frame clones only, not all of them. The table records 760,000 or so clones, about 96% of them present only once. The source material was naive CD8+ T cells sorted from blood. The origin of the receptors is a man aged 30 to 45 in good health. Both conserved end residues are part of each CDR3. The order of the fields is J gene, V gene, CDR3 protein.

J: TRBJ1-3; V: TRBV15; CDR3: CATSRDRASGNTIYF
J: TRBJ1-2; V: TRBV5-4; CDR3: CASSLSGNYGYTF
J: TRBJ1-4; V: TRBV4-3; CDR3: CASSTDRASEKLFF
J: TRBJ2-5; V: TRBV7-9; CDR3: CASSLLGTSGNQETQYF
J: TRBJ2-1; V: TRBV28; CDR3: CASSPGSEQFF
J: TRBJ2-3; V: TRBV5-1; CDR3: CASSLEPGLAATAGALSTQYF
J: TRBJ1-3; V: TRBV28; CDR3: CASSFDMTGNTIYF
J: TRBJ2-2; V: TRBV11-3; CDR3: CASSSWEEELFF
J: TRBJ2-7; V: TRBV6-5; CDR3: CASSYFHEQYF
J: TRBJ1-1; V: TRBV29-1; CDR3: CSVEPPWGSNTEAFF
J: TRBJ2-7; V: TRBV18; CDR3: CASSPGTSGIYEQYF
J: TRBJ2-7; V: TRBV19; CDR3: CATHGSQAGSYEQYF
J: TRBJ2-1; V: TRBV27; CDR3: CASSTPRLGLAGLNEQFF
J: TRBJ2-5; V: TRBV11-2; CDR3: CASSPGTSGRYQETQYF
J: TRBJ2-3; V: TRBV7-9; CDR3: CASSLTRDTQYF
J: TRBJ2-7; V: TRBV18; CDR3: CASSPRLAGEPEEQYF
J: TRBJ2-7; V: TRBV2; CDR3: CASLHRGYEQYF
J: TRBJ2-7; V: TRBV10-3; CDR3: CAISERSHYEQYF
J: TRBJ2-5; V: TRBV29-1; CDR3: CSVFGETQYF
J: TRBJ2-1; V: TRBV18; CDR3: CASSSPFLGPKQFF
J: TRBJ2-7; V: TRBV4-3; CDR3: CASSQRTSGIYEQYF
J: TRBJ1-5; V: TRBV27; CDR3: CASSHGTGGNQPQHF
J: TRBJ2-1; V: TRBV27; CDR3: CASSQMTAPGTEQFF
J: TRBJ2-5; V: TRBV15; CDR3: CATSSSQGEETQYF
J: TRBJ2-7; V: TRBV5-1; CDR3: CASSLSGTGAYEQYF
J: TRBJ2-3; V: TRBV4-3; CDR3: CASSRAIPLAGRDHTQYF
J: TRBJ2-7; V: TRBV27; CDR3: CASTSLGTGMYEQYF
J: TRBJ2-7; V: TRBV6-5; CDR3: CASSPAESYEQYF
J: TRBJ2-2; V: TRBV5-1; CDR3: CASSPVGGAGELFF
J: TRBJ1-3; V: TRBV7-9; CDR3: CASSLGGARTDPLANTIYF
J: TRBJ2-1; V: TRBV7-9; CDR3: CASSSTGSYKDEQFF
J: TRBJ1-1; V: TRBV5-5; CDR3: CASSYYRGGPLEAFF
J: TRBJ1-5; V: TRBV7-9; CDR3: CASSLAGTGGPGQPQHF
J: TRBJ1-5; V: TRBV27; CDR3: CASSPDHSNQPQHF
J: TRBJ1-4; V: TRBV28; CDR3: CASSWLRINEKLFF
J: TRBJ2-1; V: TRBV27; CDR3: CASSLLGLSNEQFF
J: TRBJ2-1; V: TRBV5-4; CDR3: CASSPRTSGDNEQFF
J: TRBJ1-1; V: TRBV28; CDR3: CASSLERELNTEAFF
J: TRBJ2-7; V: TRBV4-3; CDR3: CASSQDLGGKDYEQYF
J: TRBJ2-5; V: TRBV11-1; CDR3: CASSLAPSGSLETQYF